Below, 11 T cell receptor beta chains from the same sample are listed, as sequenced in a study of read filtering for tumor transcriptome and immune sequencing. Molecular barcoded adaptors covering alpha/delta and beta/gamma chains were used on 400 to 450 ng RNA. One entry per CDR3 protein, called by TCRdb with MiXCR from the reads. The sample lists tens of thousands of distinct CDR3 sequences, approximately 15% occurring once. Sequenced sample: a population of CD138-negative cells sorted from bone marrow. These receptors came from a donor at least 40 years old with multiple myeloma.

This clonotype was picked up many times. The chain is built from TRBV7-9 and TRBJ2-3; TRBD2 is a possible D gene (6 bases). Trimming left V 7 bases short and J 2 bases short, with 19 bases between. This CDR3 region has 16 residues. Germline V gives CDR1 SEHNR, CDR2 FQNEAQ (reference sequence). CDR3 in DNA: TGTGCCAGCACCTTTGTCACGGGAGCCTTCACAGATACGCAGTATTTT. Translating gives CASTFVTGAFTDTQYF.

The table lists this clonotype with a few counts. The V and J genes are TRBV4-3 and TRBJ1-1; perhaps TRBD1 as D (6 bases). The V end was cut by 3 bases, the J end by 3 bases, with 17 bases between. Germline loops: CDR1 LGHNA, CDR2 YSLEER. The length of the CDR3 is 16 residues. The CDR3, as DNA: TGCGCCAGCAGCCAGGCCCAGGGGACTATGGACACTGAAGCTTTCTTT. Residues: CASSQAQGTMDTEAFF.

At least ten counts were recorded for this clonotype. V is TRBV5-1 and J is TRBJ1-1, with TRBD1 identical over 9 bases. Germline CDR1 reads SGHRS; CDR2 reads YFSETQ. CDR3 length equals 15 residues. V was pared by 4 bases and J by 2 bases, with 6 bases of the junction left unmatched. CDR3 coding DNA: TGCGCCAGCAGCGGAGGGACAGGGATTAACACTGAAGCTTTCTTT. Residues: CASSGGTGINTEAFF.

This clonotype was seen many times. The rearrangement links TRBV7-9 to TRBJ2-7; D not resolved. The germline V gene encodes CDR1 SEHNR and CDR2 FQNEAQ (reference sequence). The CDR3 spans 12 residues. The germline V and J ends were trimmed by 5 bases and 5 bases, with 10 bases remaining between them. CDR3: CASSGTEDEQYF. CDR3 DNA: TGTGCCAGCAGCGGAACTGAGGACGAGCAGTACTTC.

There are many counts of this clonotype. The rearrangement links TRBV6-1 to TRBJ2-7; 12 bases are a match to TRBD2. Germline V gene sequence: CDR1 MNHNS, CDR2 SASEGT. Unmatched junction bases numbered 9, after V lost 7 bases and J lost 5 bases. This CDR3 has 15 residues. The CDR3: CASTLTSGRVHEQYF. The CDR3 DNA reads TGTGCCAGCACCCTGACTAGCGGGAGAGTCCACGAGCAGTACTTC.

Notes on this clonotype: This likely stems from a read error, as it lies one base from a far larger clone. V is TRBV7-3 and J is TRBJ2-5; TRBD2 agrees at 10 bases. V trimming: 2 bases; J trimming: 5 bases; junction bases outside the gene matches: 5. CDR3 length: 15 amino acids. Per the germline V gene, CDR1 is SGHTA and CDR2 is FQGTGA. For the CDR3, the DNA is TGTGCCAGCAGCTTATCTAGCGGGAGCTGGGAGACCCAGTACTTC. This sequence encodes CASSLSSGSWETQYF. The entire variable domain, with the rest obtained from reference TRBV7-3 and TRBJ2-5, is as follows: GAGVSQTPSNKVTEKGKYVELRCDPISGHTALYWYRQSLGQGPEFLIYFQGTGAADDSGLPNDRFFAVRPEGSVSTLKIQRTERGDSAVYLCASSLSSGSWETQYFGPGTRLLVL.

This clonotype showed up just a few times. This could be a read error, since a much larger clone is one nucleotide away. The rearrangement uses TRBV7-2 and TRBJ2-1; the D is unclear. Germline lookup yields CDR1 SGHTA and CDR2 FQGNSA. This CDR3 has 13 amino acids. The CDR3 spells CASSLAAVNKQFF. The CDR3 bases are TGTGCCAGCAGCTTAGCGGCGGTCAATAAGCAGTTCTTC.

This clonotype was counted many times. The chain employs TRBV24-1 and TRBJ2-1; no firm D call. The CDR3 consists of 14 residues. Germline CDR1 is KGHDR and CDR2 is SFDVKD. Trimming took 5 bases from V and 5 from J, leaving 12 bases between them. The CDR3 reads CATSVAGRDNEQFF. For the CDR3, the DNA is TGTGCCACCAGTGTGGCAGGCCGGGACAATGAGCAGTTCTTC.

There are many counts of this clonotype. The gene calls are TRBV3-1 and TRBJ2-6, with D possibly called TRBD1 or TRBD2 (5 bases each). The germline gives CDR1 LGHDT, CDR2 YNNKEL (reference sequence). CDR3 length: 16 amino acids. Deletions cut 4 bases from V and 4 bases from J, with 14 bases between. CDR3 loop: CASSPLDGAGANVLTF. DNA for the CDR3: TGTGCCAGCAGCCCTCTGGACGGGGCGGGGGCCAACGTCCTGACTTTC.

This clonotype was seen at least ten times. This chain uses TRBV10-3 with TRBJ2-7; 8 bases are a match to TRBD2. CDR1 is ENHRY and CDR2 is SYGVKD in the germline V gene. Trimming took 0 bases from V and 4 from J; bases not matched to a gene: 8. The CDR3 runs 16 residues. The CDR3 DNA follows: TGTGCCATCAGTGAGTCCGGGCCTAGCGGGTCTTACGAGCAGTACTTC. Amino acids: CAISESGPSGSYEQYF.

There are many counts of this clonotype. The chain carries TRBV5-1 and TRBJ2-1, with TRBD2 as a possible D gene (6 bases). This CDR3 has 14 amino acids. V was pared by 4 bases and J by 6 bases, with 14 bases between. Germline loops: CDR1 SGHRS, CDR2 YFSETQ. CDR3 region: CASSGGILGNEQFF. Here the CDR3 DNA reads TGCGCCAGCAGCGGAGGGATTTTGGGCAATGAGCAGTTCTTC.